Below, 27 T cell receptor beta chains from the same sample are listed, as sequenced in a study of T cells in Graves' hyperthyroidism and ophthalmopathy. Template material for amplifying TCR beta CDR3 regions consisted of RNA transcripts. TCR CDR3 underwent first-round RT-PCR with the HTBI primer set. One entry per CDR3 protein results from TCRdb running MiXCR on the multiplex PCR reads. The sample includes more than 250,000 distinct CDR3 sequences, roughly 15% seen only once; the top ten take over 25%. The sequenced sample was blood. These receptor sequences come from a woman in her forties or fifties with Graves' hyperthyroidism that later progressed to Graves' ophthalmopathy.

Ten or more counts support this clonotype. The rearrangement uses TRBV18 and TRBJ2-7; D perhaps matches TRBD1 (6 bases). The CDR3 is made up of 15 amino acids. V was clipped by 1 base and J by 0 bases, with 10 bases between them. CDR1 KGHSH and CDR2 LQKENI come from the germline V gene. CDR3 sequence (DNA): TGTGCCAGCTCACCACGGCAGGGGCCCTCCTACGAGCAGTACTTC. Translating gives CASSPRQGPSYEQYF. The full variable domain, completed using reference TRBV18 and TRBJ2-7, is NAGVMQNPRHLVRRRGQEARLRCSPMKGHSHVYWYRQLPEEGLKFMVYLQKENIIDESGMPKERFSAEFPKEGPSILRIQQVVRGDSAAYFCASSPRQGPSYEQYFGPGTRLTVT.

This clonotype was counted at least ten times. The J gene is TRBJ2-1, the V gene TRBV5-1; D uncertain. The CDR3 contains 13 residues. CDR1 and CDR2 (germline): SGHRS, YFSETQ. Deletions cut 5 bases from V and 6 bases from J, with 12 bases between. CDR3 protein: CASRGIGRNEQFF. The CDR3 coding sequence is TGCGCCAGCAGGGGGATTGGGCGCAATGAGCAGTTCTTC.

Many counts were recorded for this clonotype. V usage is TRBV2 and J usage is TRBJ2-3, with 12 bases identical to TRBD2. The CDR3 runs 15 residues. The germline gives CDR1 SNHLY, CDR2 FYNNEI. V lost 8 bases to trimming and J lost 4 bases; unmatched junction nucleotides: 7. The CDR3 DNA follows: TGTGCCAGCCATAGACTAGCGGGAGTGGCAGATACGCAGTATTTT. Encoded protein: CASHRLAGVADTQYF.

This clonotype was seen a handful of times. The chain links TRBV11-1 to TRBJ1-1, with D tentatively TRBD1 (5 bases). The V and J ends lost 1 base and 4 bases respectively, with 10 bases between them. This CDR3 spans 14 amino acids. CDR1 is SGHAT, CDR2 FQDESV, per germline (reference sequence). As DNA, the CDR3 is TGTGCCAGCAGCTTAGTGGGACCGGTCACTGAAGCTTTCTTT. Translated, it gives CASSLVGPVTEAFF.

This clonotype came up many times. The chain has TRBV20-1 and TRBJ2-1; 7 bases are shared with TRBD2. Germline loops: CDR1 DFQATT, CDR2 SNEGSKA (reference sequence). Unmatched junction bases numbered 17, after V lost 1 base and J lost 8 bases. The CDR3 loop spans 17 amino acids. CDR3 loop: CSARVSLTGRARDEQFF. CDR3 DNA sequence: TGCAGTGCTAGAGTGAGTTTGACGGGGAGGGCCCGGGATGAGCAGTTCTTC.

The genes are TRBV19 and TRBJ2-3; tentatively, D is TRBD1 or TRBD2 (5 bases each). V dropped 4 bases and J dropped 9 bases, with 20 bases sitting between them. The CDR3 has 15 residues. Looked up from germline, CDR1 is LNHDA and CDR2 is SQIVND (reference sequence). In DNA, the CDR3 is TGTGCCAGTAGTAAGAGGGGAATTACTAGTGGAACGCAGTATTTT. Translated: CASSKRGITSGTQYF.

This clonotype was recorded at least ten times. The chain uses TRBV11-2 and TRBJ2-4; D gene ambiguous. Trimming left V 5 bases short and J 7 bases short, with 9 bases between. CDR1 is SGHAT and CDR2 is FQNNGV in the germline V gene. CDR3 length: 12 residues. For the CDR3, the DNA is TGTGCCAGCAGCCCCTCGGCTAACATTCAGTACTTC. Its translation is CASSPSANIQYF.

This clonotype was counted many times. This CDR3 reads CASRTGRIPYSNQPQHF. CDR3 sequence (DNA): TGTGCCAGCAGGACTGGCAGGATCCCTTATAGCAATCAGCCCCAGCATTTT. The V and J genes are TRBV2 and TRBJ1-5; D gene uncertain. This CDR3 comprises 17 residues. The ends were cut back, 6 bases at V and 0 bases at J, with 18 bases in the middle. Looked up from germline, CDR1 is SNHLY and CDR2 is FYNNEI. Complete variable domain (other parts from reference TRBV2 and TRBJ1-5): EPEVTQTPSHQVTQMGQEVILRCVPISNHLYFYWYRQILGQKVEFLVSFYNNEISEKSEIFDDQFSVERPDGSNFTLKIRSTKLEDSAMYFCASRTGRIPYSNQPQHFGDGTRLSIL.

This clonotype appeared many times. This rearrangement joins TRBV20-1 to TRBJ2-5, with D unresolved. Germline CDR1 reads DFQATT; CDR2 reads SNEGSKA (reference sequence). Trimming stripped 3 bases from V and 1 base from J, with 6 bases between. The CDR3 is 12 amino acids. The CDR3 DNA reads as TGCAGTGCTAGTGGGTTCCAAGAGACCCAGTACTTC. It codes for CSASGFQETQYF.

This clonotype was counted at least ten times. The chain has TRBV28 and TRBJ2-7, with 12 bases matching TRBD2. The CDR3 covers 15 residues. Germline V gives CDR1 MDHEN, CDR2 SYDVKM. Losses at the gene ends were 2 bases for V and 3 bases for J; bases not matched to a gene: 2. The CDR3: CASSLGLAGFYEQYF. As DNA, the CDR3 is TGTGCCAGCAGTTTAGGACTAGCGGGATTCTACGAGCAGTACTTC.

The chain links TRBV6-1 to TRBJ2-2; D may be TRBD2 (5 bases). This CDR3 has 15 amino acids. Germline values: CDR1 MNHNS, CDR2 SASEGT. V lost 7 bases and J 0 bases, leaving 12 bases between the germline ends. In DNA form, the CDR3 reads TGTGCCAGCACCCAAAGCGGAGCGAACACCGGGGAGCTGTTTTTT. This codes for CASTQSGANTGELFF.

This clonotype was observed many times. CDR3 sequence reads: CAWRRSSSYNEQFF. DNA for the CDR3: TGTGCCTGGAGGCGCTCGAGCTCCTACAATGAGCAGTTCTTC. This chain uses TRBV30 with TRBJ2-1; no firm D call. With 3 bases removed from V and 0 bases from J, the gap between germline ends came to 9 bases. Germline V CDR1 and CDR2: GTSNPN, SVGIG (reference sequence). The CDR3 is made up of 14 amino acids.

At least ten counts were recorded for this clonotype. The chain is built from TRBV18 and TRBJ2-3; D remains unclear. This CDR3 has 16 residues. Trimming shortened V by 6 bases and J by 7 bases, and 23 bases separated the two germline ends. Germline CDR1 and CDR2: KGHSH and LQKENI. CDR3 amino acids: CASSPPASNLGNTQYF. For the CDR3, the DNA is TGTGCCAGCTCCCCGCCGGCTTCCAATTTAGGGAATACGCAGTATTTT. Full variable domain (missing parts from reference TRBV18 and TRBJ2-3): NAGVMQNPRHLVRRRGQEARLRCSPMKGHSHVYWYRQLPEEGLKFMVYLQKENIIDESGMPKERFSAEFPKEGPSILRIQQVVRGDSAAYFCASSPPASNLGNTQYFGPGTRLTVL.

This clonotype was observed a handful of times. The CDR3 loop is CSALEAGSNQPQHF. The CDR3 region has the DNA TGCAGTGCCCTCGAGGCCGGGAGTAATCAGCCCCAGCATTTT. This sequence joins TRBV20-1 and TRBJ1-5; D gene unclear. CDR1 DFQATT and CDR2 SNEGSKA come from the germline V gene (reference sequence). V gave up 6 bases and J gave up 4 bases, with 16 bases separating them. CDR3 length: 14 amino acids.

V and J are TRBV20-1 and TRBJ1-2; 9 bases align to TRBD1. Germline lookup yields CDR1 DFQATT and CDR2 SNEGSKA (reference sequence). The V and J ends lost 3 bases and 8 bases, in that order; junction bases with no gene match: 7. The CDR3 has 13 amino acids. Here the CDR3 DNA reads TGCAGTGCTAGGCCGGACAGGGGATGGGGCTACACCTTC. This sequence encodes CSARPDRGWGYTF.

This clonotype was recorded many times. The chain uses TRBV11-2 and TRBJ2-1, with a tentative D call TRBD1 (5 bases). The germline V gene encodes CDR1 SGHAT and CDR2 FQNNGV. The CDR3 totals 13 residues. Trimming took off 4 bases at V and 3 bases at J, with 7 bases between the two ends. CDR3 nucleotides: TGTGCCAGCAGCTACGACAGCTACAATGAGCAGTTCTTC. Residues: CASSYDSYNEQFF.

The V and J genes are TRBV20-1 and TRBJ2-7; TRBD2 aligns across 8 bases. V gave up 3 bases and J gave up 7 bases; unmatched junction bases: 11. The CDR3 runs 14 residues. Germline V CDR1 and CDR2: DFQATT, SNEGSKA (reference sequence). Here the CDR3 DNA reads TGCAGTGCTAGCGGGCGTTCCTCGGGAGGGGAGCAGTACTTC. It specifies CSASGRSSGGEQYF.

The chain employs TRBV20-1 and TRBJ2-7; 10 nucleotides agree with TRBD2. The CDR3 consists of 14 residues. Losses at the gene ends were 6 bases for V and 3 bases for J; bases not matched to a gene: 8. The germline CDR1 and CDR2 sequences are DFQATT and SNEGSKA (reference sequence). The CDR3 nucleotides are TGCAGTGCACCCCCTAGCGGGAGTGGCTACGAGCAGTACTTC. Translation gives CSAPPSGSGYEQYF.

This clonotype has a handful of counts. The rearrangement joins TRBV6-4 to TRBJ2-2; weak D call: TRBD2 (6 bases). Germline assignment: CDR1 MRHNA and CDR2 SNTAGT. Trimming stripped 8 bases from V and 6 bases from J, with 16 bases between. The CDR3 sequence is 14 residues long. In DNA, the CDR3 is TGTGCCAGCCGCCTGGAGGGTGATGCCGGGGAGCTGTTTTTT. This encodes CASRLEGDAGELFF.

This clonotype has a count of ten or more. In DNA form, the CDR3 reads TGCGCCAGCAGCAGGGGACTAGCGGGGCACAATGAGCAGTTCTTC. It encodes CASSRGLAGHNEQFF. This rearrangement joins TRBV5-1 to TRBJ2-1, with 13 bases that match TRBD2. Germline V gene sequence: CDR1 SGHRS, CDR2 YFSETQ. The CDR3 is 15 residues long. Trimming at V came to 4 bases and at J to 5 bases, leaving 3 bases not matched to a gene.

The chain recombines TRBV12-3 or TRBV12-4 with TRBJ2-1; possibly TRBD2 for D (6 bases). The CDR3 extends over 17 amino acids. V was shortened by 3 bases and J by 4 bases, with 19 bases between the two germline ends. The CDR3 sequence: CASSFVAGRDSYNEQFF. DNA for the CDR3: TGTGCCAGCAGTTTTGTTGCGGGAAGGGACTCATACAATGAGCAGTTCTTC.

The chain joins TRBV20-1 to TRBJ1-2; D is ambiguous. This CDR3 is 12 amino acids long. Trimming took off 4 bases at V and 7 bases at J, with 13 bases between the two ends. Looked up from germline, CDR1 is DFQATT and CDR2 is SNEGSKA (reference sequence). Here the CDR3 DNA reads TGCAGTGCTACGCCCGAAAGGGCTGGCTACACCTTC. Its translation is CSATPERAGYTF.

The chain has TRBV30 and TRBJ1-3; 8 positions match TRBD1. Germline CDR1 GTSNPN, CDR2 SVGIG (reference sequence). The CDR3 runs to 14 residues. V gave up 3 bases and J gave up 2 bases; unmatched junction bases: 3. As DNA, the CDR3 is TGTGCCTGGAGGCCACAGGGGGCTGGAAACACCATATATTTT. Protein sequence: CAWRPQGAGNTIYF. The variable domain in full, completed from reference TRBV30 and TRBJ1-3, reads SQTIHQWPATLVQPVGSPLSLECTVEGTSNPNLYWYRQAAGRGLQLLFYSVGIGQISSEVPQNLSASRPQDRQFILSSKKLLLSDSGFYLCAWRPQGAGNTIYFGEGSWLTVV.

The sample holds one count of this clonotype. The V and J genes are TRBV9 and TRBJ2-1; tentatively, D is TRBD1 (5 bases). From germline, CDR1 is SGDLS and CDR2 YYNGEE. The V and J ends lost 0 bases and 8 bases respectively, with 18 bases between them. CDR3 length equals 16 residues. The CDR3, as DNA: TGTGCCAGCAGCGTAGGGGGCGGTCCTATTTACGATGAGCAGTTCTTC. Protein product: CASSVGGGPIYDEQFF.

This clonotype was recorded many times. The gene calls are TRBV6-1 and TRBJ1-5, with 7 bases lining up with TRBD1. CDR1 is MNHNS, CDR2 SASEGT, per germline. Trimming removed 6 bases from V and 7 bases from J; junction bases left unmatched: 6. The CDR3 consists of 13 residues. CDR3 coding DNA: TGTGCCAGCAGGGAGACAGGGAGGCAGCCCCAGCATTTT. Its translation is CASRETGRQPQHF.

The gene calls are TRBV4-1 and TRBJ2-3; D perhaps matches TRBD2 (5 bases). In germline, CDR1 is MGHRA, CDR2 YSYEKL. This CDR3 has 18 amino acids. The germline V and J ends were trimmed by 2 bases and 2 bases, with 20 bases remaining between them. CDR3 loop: CASSQPPGSEIPTDTQYF. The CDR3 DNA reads TGCGCCAGCAGCCAACCCCCGGGGAGCGAGATCCCCACAGATACGCAGTATTTT.

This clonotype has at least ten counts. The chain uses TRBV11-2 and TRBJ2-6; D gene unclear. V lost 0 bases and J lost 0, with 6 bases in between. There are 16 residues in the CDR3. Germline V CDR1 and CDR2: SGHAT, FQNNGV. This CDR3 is CASSLDLGSGANVLTF. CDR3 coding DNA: TGTGCCAGCAGCTTAGATCTGGGCTCTGGGGCCAACGTCCTGACTTTC.